These T cell receptor beta chains were read from a single sample in a study of T cells in Graves' hyperthyroidism and ophthalmopathy. TCRdb processed the multiplex PCR reads anew with MiXCR; each CDR3 protein has one entry. The data contain a few hundred thousand distinct CDR3 sequences, approximately 14% of them singletons. Sample: blood. Source of these receptors: a young woman with Graves' ophthalmopathy. CDR3s include the opening cysteine and the closing phenylalanine or tryptophan. A D gene is named only where the DNA matches it firmly. Clone size is given for some rows only: seen once, a few or many times, or a class if the clone is expanded.

V gene,clone size,D gene,J gene,CDR3 DNA,CDR3 protein
TRBV12-3/TRBV12-4,many,TRBD2,TRBJ2-3,TGTGCCAGCACCCTAGCGGGGGTAGGAGATACGCAGTATTTT,CASTLAGVGDTQYF
TRBV29-1,NA,NA,TRBJ2-1,TGCAGCGTTGGTGACCCCTCAAGGTACAATGAGCAGTTCTTC,CSVGDPSRYNEQFF
TRBV12-3/TRBV12-4,many,NA,TRBJ1-1,TGTGCCAGCAGTTTCGGGTTCTACACTGAAGCTTTCTTT,CASSFGFYTEAFF
TRBV7-2,many,TRBD1,TRBJ2-5,TGTGCCAGCAGCTTAGCCGGGACAGAAGAGACCCAGTACTTC,CASSLAGTEETQYF
TRBV28,many,TRBD2,TRBJ2-1,TGTGCCAGCAGTTTATATGCTAGCGGGGGGGCCCTCTCCTACAATGAGCAGTTCTTC,CASSLYASGGALSYNEQFF
TRBV18,many,NA,TRBJ1-3,TGTGCCAGCTCAGAGACAGCCAACTCTGGAAACACCATATATTTT,CASSETANSGNTIYF
TRBV9,many,TRBD1,TRBJ2-2,TGTGCCAGCAGCGTAGGTGGACAGGGCGGGGAGCTGTTTTTT,CASSVGGQGGELFF
TRBV4-1,few,NA,TRBJ2-3,TGCGCCAGCAGCCAAGATCAGAACCCTACGCAGTATTTT,CASSQDQNPTQYF
TRBV18,NA,NA,TRBJ2-3,TGTGCCAGCTCCCAGGGGGGTCGAGATACGCAGTATTTT,CASSQGGRDTQYF
TRBV24-1,many,NA,TRBJ1-4,TGTGCCACCAGTGCCGGAGGGACGGAGAATGAAAAACTGTTTTTT,CATSAGGTENEKLFF
TRBV19,few,TRBD1,TRBJ2-7,TGTGCCAGTTCACTTCCGGGACAGGGCTCCTACGAGCAGTACTTC,CASSLPGQGSYEQYF
TRBV14,NA,NA,TRBJ2-3,TGTGCCAGCAGCCAAGTACAGGGTATACTCACAGATACGCAGTATTTT,CASSQVQGILTDTQYF
TRBV3-1,many,TRBD1,TRBJ1-6,TGTGCCAGCAGCCCACTTCTACCGGGACAGGGTAATTCACCCCTCCACTTT,CASSPLLPGQGNSPLHF
TRBV4-1,few,TRBD2,TRBJ2-1,TGCGCCAGCAGCCAAGATAATCTAGCGGGGGATGAGCAGTTCTTC,CASSQDNLAGDEQFF
TRBV28,many,NA,TRBJ2-7,TGTGCCAGCAGTTTCCTCCCCTACGAGCAGTACTTC,CASSFLPYEQYF
TRBV2,NA,TRBD2,TRBJ2-5,TGTGCCAGCACCGCCGGGACTAGCGGGGGGGCCTCAGAGACCCAGTACTTC,CASTAGTSGGASETQYF
TRBV9,few,TRBD2,TRBJ2-3,TGTGCCAGCAGCGTGAAGACTAGCGGGGGGTTAGATACGCAGTATTTT,CASSVKTSGGLDTQYF
TRBV4-2,many,NA,TRBJ1-2,TGTGCCAGCAGCCAAGAGAAGAGGCCCTCGGAGGGCTACACCTTC,CASSQEKRPSEGYTF
TRBV18,many,NA,TRBJ2-7,TGTGCCAGCTCACCCGTCGAGGCCTACGAGCAGTACTTC,CASSPVEAYEQYF
TRBV7-9,many,NA,TRBJ2-7,TGTGCCAGCAGCCTCGTAGGGGGGTACTCCGAGCAGTACTTC,CASSLVGGYSEQYF
TRBV6-1,NA,NA,TRBJ2-2,TGTGCCAGCAGTGCCGCTAGTCCATGGGGCTCAGGGGAGCTGTTTTTT,CASSAASPWGSGELFF
TRBV6-1,many,TRBD1,TRBJ2-7,TGTGCCAGCAGTAAGTCCGGGACAGGGGGCCTTCGGAGCGAGCAGTACTTC,CASSKSGTGGLRSEQYF
TRBV4-2,NA,NA,TRBJ2-5,TGTGCCAGCAGCGCTCGTCCAGGGGGGTACGAGACCCAGTACTTC,CASSARPGGYETQYF
TRBV28,NA,TRBD1,TRBJ2-3,TGTGCCAGCAGTTTATGGGCAGGGGGCGCAGATACGCAGTATTTT,CASSLWAGGADTQYF